What follows are 3 T cell receptor beta chains derived from one specimen sequenced in a study of T cell clonality in common variable immunodeficiency. The assay was immunoSEQ multiplex PCR, and TCRdb's table has in-frame clones only and misses some. The record shows about 66,000 clones for this sample, with no singletons present. Sequenced input: peripheral blood mononuclear cells. All receptors derive from a person aged 18 to 75 in good health.

Ten or more counts support this clone. Read data end 3 residues before the CDR3 end; the end is taken from the germline J gene. This chain links TRBV7-8 with TRBJ2-1; TRBD2 might be the D (6 bases). CDR3 length equals 17 residues. With 5 bases removed from V and 3 bases from J, the gap between germline ends came to 20 bases. CDR1 is SGHVS and CDR2 is FQNEAQ in the germline V gene. The sequenced part of the CDR3 DNA is TGTGCCAGCAGCCGCCGGCCGGGACTCGGACTCTACAATGAG. This gives the protein CASSRRPGLGLYNE. The whole CDR3 sequence is CASSRRPGLGLYNEQFF.

This clone came up many times. The read gets to within 3 residues of the CDR3 end, and the germline J gene fills in the rest. The gene calls are TRBV10-3 and TRBJ1-2, with TRBD1 matching 8 bases. This CDR3 contains 17 residues. Germline trimming cut 4 bases from V and 0 bases from J; bases unmatched to any gene: 10. Germline CDR1 reads ENHRY; CDR2 reads SYGVKD. The chain's CDR3 is CAISGATAGGTNYGYTF. The sequenced part of the CDR3 DNA is TGTGCCATCAGTGGGGCAACGGCAGGGGGCACTAACTATGGC.

This clone came up many times. With the read ending 3 residues before the CDR3 end, the germline J gene is used to fill in that end. J is TRBJ1-1 and V is TRBV5-4, with TRBD1 matching 7 bases. Germline values: CDR1 SGHNT, CDR2 YYREEE (reference sequence). V lost 0 bases and J lost 7; bases outside the gene matches: 6. This CDR3 spans 14 amino acids. The CDR3 reads CASSLGQGRGEAFF. The DNA read from the CDR3 is TGTGCCAGCAGCTTGGGACAGGGAAGGGGTGAA.